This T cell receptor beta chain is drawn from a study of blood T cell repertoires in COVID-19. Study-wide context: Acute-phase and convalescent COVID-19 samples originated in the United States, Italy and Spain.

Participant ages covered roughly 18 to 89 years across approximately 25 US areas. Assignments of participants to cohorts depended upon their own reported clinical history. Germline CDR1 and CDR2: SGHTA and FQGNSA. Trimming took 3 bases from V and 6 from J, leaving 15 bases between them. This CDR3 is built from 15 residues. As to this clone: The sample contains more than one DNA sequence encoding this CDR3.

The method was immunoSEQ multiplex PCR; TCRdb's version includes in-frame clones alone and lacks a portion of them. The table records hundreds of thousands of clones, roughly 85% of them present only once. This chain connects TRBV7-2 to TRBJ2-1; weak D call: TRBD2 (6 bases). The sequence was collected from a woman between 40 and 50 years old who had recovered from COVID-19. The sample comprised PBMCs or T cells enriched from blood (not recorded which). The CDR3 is CASSLALRGVNEQFF. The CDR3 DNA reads TGTGCCAGCAGCTTGGCCCTACGCGGGGTCAATGAGCAGTTCTTC.